A selection of T cell receptor beta chains follows, all from one sample in a study of tumor and adjacent non-tumor tissue in lung cancer. A single record per CDR3 protein comes from TCRdb applying MiXCR to the multiplex PCR reads. Of roughly 75,000 distinct CDR3 sequences in the sample, over 75% were seen once. Sequencing was performed on lung tumor tissue. The receptors shown here come from a woman aged 50 to 60 with non-small cell lung cancer. Each CDR3 is given with its conserved first and last residue. A D gene is named only where the DNA matches it firmly. For some rows the clone size is stated as once, few or many, or as a class when expanded; others skip it.

V gene	J gene	clone size	D gene	CDR3 DNA	CDR3 protein
TRBV5-1	TRBJ2-7	-	-	TGCGCCATCAGCTCCCAGACAGGCGGTGTAACCGAGCAGTACTTC	CAISSQTGGVTEQYF
TRBV4-2	TRBJ2-1	-	TRBD2	TGTGCCAGCAGCCATGACGCGGGAGGGTCCAATGAGCAGTTCTTC	CASSHDAGGSNEQFF
TRBV12-3/TRBV12-4	TRBJ2-2	-	-	TGTGCCAGCAAAAGAGACAGAAATACCGGGGAGCCGTTTTTT	CASKRDRNTGEPFF
TRBV11-2	TRBJ2-7	-	TRBD2	TGTGCCAGCAGCTTTCAAAGAGGGAGGGGTTCCTACGAGTACTACTTC	CASSFQRGRGSYEYYF
TRBV28	TRBJ2-1	many	TRBD2	TGTGCCAGCAGTACAAATTTGGGACTAGCGGACTACAATGAGCAGTTCTTC	CASSTNLGLADYNEQFF
TRBV6-2/TRBV6-3	TRBJ2-1	-	TRBD1	TGTGCCAGCAGCCTCCGGGACAGCTCCTACAATGAGCTGTTCTTC	CASSLRDSSYNELFF
TRBV29-1	TRBJ2-3	-	-	TGCAGCGTCAGGATAGGGGCGAGAACTGGAGCGGACACAGATACGCAGTATTTT	CSVRIGARTGADTDTQYF
TRBV6-1	TRBJ2-7	-	-	TGTGCCAGCAGTGAAGAGGAGGGCAGGGCGTACGAGCAGTACTTC	CASSEEEGRAYEQYF
TRBV28	TRBJ1-5	-	-	TGTGCCAGCCGAAACCCACAGGTGGCGAATCAGCCCCAACATTTT	CASRNPQVANQPQHF
TRBV6-1	TRBJ1-1	-	-	TGTGCCAGCAAGGTGGCAGACATGAGCACTGAAGCTTTCTTT	CASKVADMSTEAFF
TRBV5-1	TRBJ2-5	-	-	TGCGCCAGCAGTCCCCCCACATGGGGAGAGGAGACCCAGTACTTC	CASSPPTWGEETQYF
TRBV28	TRBJ2-7	-	TRBD2	TGTGCCAGGAAGGGACTAGCGGGAGACTCCTACGAGCAGTACTTC	CARKGLAGDSYEQYF
TRBV18	TRBJ2-5	-	-	TGTGCCATCTCATCTGTGGAGACCCAGTACTTC	CAISSVETQYF
TRBV28	TRBJ2-1	once	-	TGTGCCGGCAGTTTTCCGCCGAGCTCATACAACGAGCAGTTCTTC	CAGSFPPSSYNEQFF
TRBV28	TRBJ2-6	many	TRBD1	TGTGCCAGCAGTTTCGGGACAGTCAACTCTGGGGCCAACGTCCTGACTTTC	CASSFGTVNSGANVLTF
TRBV10-3	TRBJ2-7	-	-	TGTGCCATCACGGTGGGGGGATGCGAGCAGTACTTC	CAITVGGCEQYF
TRBV6-2/TRBV6-3	TRBJ2-2	few	TRBD2	TGTGCCGGCAGTTCCCGAACTAGCGGGAGAAGGACCGGGGAGCTGTTTTTT	CAGSSRTSGRRTGELFF
TRBV11-3	TRBJ2-5	-	TRBD1	TGTGCCATCAGCTTGGGACAGCGAGAGATCCAGTATTTC	CAISLGQREIQYF
TRBV6-5	TRBJ2-4	-	TRBD1	TGTGCCAGCACCAATACAGGGGTTCAGCATTTC	CASTNTGVQHF
TRBV4-1	TRBJ1-4	-	-	TGCGCCAGCAGCCAAGGACGAGGTGCAACTAATGTAAAACTGTTTTTT	CASSQGRGATNVKLFF
TRBV5-6	TRBJ2-7	-	TRBD1	TGTGTCAGCAGCTTTGGGACAGGAGTCTACGAGCAGTGCTTC	CVSSFGTGVYEQCF
TRBV7-3	TRBJ2-3	-	-	TGTGCCAGCAGCCCTCTAGGAGATACGCAGTATTTT	CASSPLGDTQYF
TRBV5-1	TRBJ2-7	many	TRBD1	TGCGCCAGCAGCTCGGGACAGGGGTTCCACGAGCAGTACTTC	CASSSGQGFHEQYF
TRBV10-3	TRBJ2-7	-	TRBD1	TGTGCCATCTGTGTCCCCGGGACAGGGGGCTACGAGCAGTACTTC	CAICVPGTGGYEQYF
TRBV6-1	TRBJ2-1	many	-	TGTGCCAGCAGTGAAGGGTCCCCGGGACACATCCCCAAAAGCTCCTACAATGAGCAGTTCTTC	CASSEGSPGHIPKSSYNEQFF
TRBV11-3	TRBJ2-5	once	-	TGTACCAGCAGCTCTGGTGTGGGAGAGGCCCAATACTTC	CTSSSGVGEAQYF
TRBV24-1	TRBJ2-5	many	-	TGTGCCACCAGTGTTGGAGGAGGGGTTGAGACCCAGTACTTC	CATSVGGGVETQYF
TRBV4-1	TRBJ2-4	-	-	TGCACCAGCAGCCAAGTCGATATGAGCCTCGCAGCCAAAAAGACTCAGTACTTC	CTSSQVDMSLAAKKTQYF
TRBV5-6	TRBJ1-2	-	-	TGTGTCAGCAGCCTGGCAGGATTCAGGTCCTCTAACTATGGCTACACCTTC	CVSSLAGFRSSNYGYTF
TRBV11-2	TRBJ2-7	-	-	TGCCCTAGCAGCTTAAGCAGCGGGGAGCAGTACTTC	CPSSLSSGEQYF
TRBV5-8	TRBJ1-1	many	-	TGTGCCAGCAGCTTCCCCAGGGAGAACACTGAAGCTTTCTTT	CASSFPRENTEAFF
TRBV6-1	TRBJ2-6	once	-	TGTGTCAGTTGGGTGACTGGGGCCAACATCCTGACTTTC	CVSWVTGANILTF
TRBV12-3/TRBV12-4	TRBJ2-3	-	-	TGTGCCAGCAATTCGAGAGGTCTGGCCCTGCGAGGCGCAGATACGCAGTATTTT	CASNSRGLALRGADTQYF
TRBV29-1	TRBJ2-1	-	-	TGCAGCCTTACCAGGGAGGCGGTCTCCTACAATGAACAGTTCTTC	CSLTREAVSYNEQFF
TRBV30	TRBJ1-6	many	TRBD1	TGTGCCTGCACAGGGGAGTATAATTCACCCCTCCACTTT	CACTGEYNSPLHF
TRBV6-5	TRBJ1-5	-	-	TGTGCCAGCAATACCCAACAGGGAAATCAGCCCCAGCATTTT	CASNTQQGNQPQHF
TRBV6-5	TRBJ2-1	-	-	TGTGCCACCAGTTCCTGGACTAACGTTTTCTACAATGAGCAGTTCTTC	CATSSWTNVFYNEQFF
TRBV7-8	TRBJ2-2	-	-	TGTGCCAGCGCACACAGGACGTTAGACACCGGGGAGCTGTTTTTT	CASAHRTLDTGELFF
TRBV5-6	TRBJ2-3	-	-	TGTACCAGCAGCATGAGGACAGGACTAGATACGCAGTATTTC	CTSSMRTGLDTQYF
TRBV28	TRBJ2-7	many	TRBD1	TGTGCCAGCAGTTTAACAGGGGTGAACTACGAGCAGTACTTC	CASSLTGVNYEQYF
TRBV12-3/TRBV12-4	TRBJ2-5	-	TRBD2	TGTGCCAGCAGTCGTGGGCACGGGACTAGCGGCTCCAGAGTGGAGAGCCAGTACTTC	CASSRGHGTSGSRVESQYF
TRBV11-2	TRBJ2-3	-	-	TGTGCTATCAGCTTAGATCTGCTAGCAGATACGCAGTATTTT	CAISLDLLADTQYF
TRBV7-9	TRBJ2-2	-	-	TGTGTCAGCAGCAAGAATCCGAATACCGGGGAGCTGTTTTTT	CVSSKNPNTGELFF
TRBV7-8	TRBJ2-7	-	-	TGTGCCAGCAGATCAGTTGGGGTTTACGAGCAGTACTTC	CASRSVGVYEQYF
TRBV11-3	TRBJ2-2	-	-	TGTATCAGCAGCATTACCAGGGAATTCCCCGGGGAGCTGTTTTTT	CISSITREFPGELFF